This T cell receptor beta chain was found in a study of blood T cell repertoires in COVID-19. Background on the study: From the United States, Italy and Spain came samples of acute and convalescent COVID-19. Sources were T cells, B-cell-depleted T cells, or PBMCs; the material itself was cDNA or gDNA.

Seattle cases were enrolled at active infection and followed longitudinally. The CDR3 runs 13 residues. With 0 bases removed from V and 5 bases from J, the gap between germline ends came to 7 bases. Germline values: CDR1 KGHSH, CDR2 LQKENI. Per the original data handling: From reference gene primer amplification, estimates of nucleated cell counts were derived. Sequencing used immunoSEQ multiplex PCR; TCRdb keeps in-frame clones, though not all of them. For V, J and clone size, that table is used; D and trimming come from the DNA. The repertoire consists of hundreds of thousands of clones, with 85% to 90% occurring once and the leading ten covering around 6%. In its sample, this clone was seen once.

Sequenced material: peripheral blood. The sequence was obtained from a woman in her fifties or sixties with COVID-19, enrolled during active disease. The J gene is TRBJ2-5, the V gene TRBV18, with D uncertain. Here the CDR3 DNA reads TGTGCCAGCTCACCACCGACCGGGGAGACCCAGTACTTC. Protein product: CASSPPTGETQYF.